Following are 22 T cell receptor beta chains from one sample sequenced in a study of blood T cell repertoires in COVID-19. Sequenced by immunoSEQ multiplex PCR; TCRdb stores in-frame clones only, minus some. The table has 190,000 or so clones, around 85% seen once. Specimen: PBMCs or T cells enriched from blood (not recorded which). These receptors were collected from a man aged 35 to 55 who had recovered from COVID-19.

The chain recombines TRBV30 with TRBJ2-1, with TRBD2 matching over 7 bases. V lost 3 bases and J lost 8; bases outside the gene matches: 1. Germline CDR1 and CDR2: GTSNPN and SVGIG (reference sequence). CDR3 length: 11 residues. In DNA, the CDR3 is TGTGCCTGGAGCGCGGGGGATGAGCAGTTCTTC. Residues: CAWSAGDEQFF.

The CDR3 loop reads CASSEEGDQPQHF. CDR3 nucleotides: TGTGCCAGCAGTGAAGAAGGGGATCAGCCCCAGCATTTT. J is TRBJ1-5 and V is TRBV6-1; possible D gene TRBD1, 5 bases. Germline values: CDR1 MNHNS, CDR2 SASEGT. Trimming stripped 1 base from V and 5 bases from J, with 6 bases between. The CDR3 has 13 residues.

This chain links TRBV14 with TRBJ2-7; TRBD2 aligns across 12 bases. V shed 3 bases, J shed 6 bases, and the junction held 6 bases outside the gene matches. This CDR3 comprises 15 residues. Germline CDR1 and CDR2: SGHDN and FVKESK. The CDR3 loop is CASSQSWTSGAEQYF. Here the CDR3 DNA reads TGTGCCAGCAGCCAGTCCTGGACTAGCGGGGCCGAGCAGTACTTC.

The chain links TRBV5-4 to TRBJ2-2, with 8 positions matching TRBD2. Germline V gene lookup returns CDR1 SGHNT and CDR2 YYREEE (reference sequence). Trimming removed 0 bases from V and 3 bases from J; junction bases left unmatched: 4. This CDR3 is 16 amino acids long. The CDR3 is CASSLVGTRDTGELFF. As DNA, the CDR3 is TGTGCCAGCAGCTTGGTGGGGACTAGGGACACCGGGGAGCTGTTTTTT. The full variable domain, with the rest looked up from reference TRBV5-4 and TRBJ2-2, is ETGVTQSPTHLIKTRGQQVTLRCSSQSGHNTVSWYQQALGQGPQFIFQYYREEENGRGNFPPRFSGLQFPNYSSELNVNALELDDSALYLCASSLVGTRDTGELFFGEGSRLTVL.

This chain connects TRBV5-4 to TRBJ1-1; D is perhaps TRBD1 (6 bases). The V end lost 1 base, the J end lost 4 bases, and 8 bases lay between the germline ends. Looked up from germline, CDR1 is SGHNT and CDR2 is YYREEE (reference sequence). This CDR3 contains 13 residues. The CDR3 DNA sequence: TGTGCCAGCAGCTTGACAGGGTTCACTGAAGCTTTCTTT. As protein: CASSLTGFTEAFF.

The CDR3 nucleotides are TGCGCCAGCAGCCTTTCGACAGGGTACACCGGGGAGCTGTTTTTT. It codes for CASSLSTGYTGELFF. The gene calls are TRBV5-1 and TRBJ2-2; TRBD1 agrees at 7 bases. V was pared by 4 bases and J by 3 bases, with 6 bases of the junction left unmatched. The length of the CDR3 is 15 residues. The germline V gene encodes CDR1 SGHRS and CDR2 YFSETQ.

The V and J genes are TRBV30 and TRBJ2-1; 7 nucleotides match TRBD2. The length of the CDR3 is 15 residues. The germline V gene encodes CDR1 GTSNPN and CDR2 SVGIG (reference sequence). The junction had 11 bases not matched to a gene; V was cut back by 0 bases and J by 9 bases. CDR3 region: CAWSVPPGRDGEQFF. In DNA form, the CDR3 reads TGTGCCTGGAGTGTACCCCCGGGGAGGGATGGTGAGCAGTTCTTC.

The rearrangement links TRBV3-1 (or the pseudogene TRBV3-2) to TRBJ1-1, with a tentative D call TRBD1 (6 bases). The CDR3 totals 15 residues. Trimming left V 4 bases short and J 2 bases short, with 14 bases between. Germline CDR1 is LGHDT and CDR2 is YNNKEL (reference sequence). CDR3: CASSRGQFINTEAFF. CDR3 bases: TGTGCCAGCAGCCGAGGACAGTTCATTAACACTGAAGCTTTCTTT.

This chain connects TRBV18 to TRBJ2-7, with TRBD2 identical over 13 bases. This CDR3 is 15 amino acids long. Germline assignment: CDR1 KGHSH and CDR2 LQKENI. Trimming at V came to 3 bases and at J to 9 bases, leaving 8 bases not matched to a gene. CDR3 loop: CASSPTGGLAGVQYF. In DNA form, the CDR3 reads TGTGCCAGCTCACCCACCGGAGGACTAGCGGGAGTGCAGTACTTC.

The chain combines TRBV4-2 with TRBJ2-2, with D unresolved. V lost 2 bases and J 6 bases, leaving 16 bases between the germline ends. From germline, CDR1 is LGHNA and CDR2 YNFKEQ. This CDR3 contains 16 residues. CDR3 sequence: CASSQLTSVVSGELFF. The CDR3 nucleotides are TGTGCCAGCAGCCAATTGACGAGCGTTGTCTCCGGGGAGCTGTTTTTT.

The CDR3 reads CASSLGTGTAAQHF. In nucleotides, the CDR3 is TGCGCCAGCAGCTTGGGGACAGGGACCGCAGCCCAGCATTTT. The chain is built from TRBV5-1 and TRBJ1-5; TRBD1 agrees at 8 bases. The CDR3 contains 14 residues. The trim removed 0 bases at V and 11 bases at J, leaving 7 bases unmatched. CDR1 SGHRS and CDR2 YFSETQ come from the germline V gene.

The chain is built from TRBV15 and TRBJ2-1; D might be TRBD2 (6 bases). CDR1 LNHNV and CDR2 YYDKDF come from the germline V gene (reference sequence). The V gene lost 0 bases and the J gene lost 0 bases, with 30 bases spanning the gap. The CDR3 extends over 23 amino acids. The CDR3 sequence is CATSRDDPSWRDGKSSSYNEQFF. The CDR3 DNA is TGTGCCACCAGCAGAGACGATCCTAGCTGGCGGGACGGAAAATCGAGCTCCTACAATGAGCAGTTCTTC.

As concerns this clone: The same CDR3 also results from other DNA sequences found in this sample. This sequence joins TRBV30 and TRBJ1-1; D unresolved. Trimming removed 0 bases at V and 5 bases at J, with 7 bases between. Per germline, CDR1 GTSNPN and CDR2 SVGIG (reference sequence). CDR3 length equals 12 residues. The CDR3 loop is CAWSVLRTEAFF. The CDR3 bases are TGTGCCTGGAGTGTGCTGAGGACTGAAGCTTTCTTT.

This clone was observed a single time. This sequence joins TRBV30 and TRBJ1-1; D gene uncertain. CDR3 size: 12 residues. Germline V gene sequence: CDR1 GTSNPN, CDR2 SVGIG (reference sequence). Trimming removed 3 bases at V and 1 base at J, with 6 bases between. CDR3 region: CAWSQENTEAFF. The CDR3 DNA reads TGTGCCTGGAGCCAGGAGAACACTGAAGCTTTCTTT.

This clone was observed at least ten times. The CDR3, as DNA: TGTGCCAGCAGTTACTCGGACACCTACGAGCAGTACTTC. It specifies CASSYSDTYEQYF. The J gene is TRBJ2-7, the V gene TRBV6-2 or TRBV6-3; possibly TRBD1 for D (5 bases). The ends were cut back, 0 bases at V and 2 bases at J, with 5 bases in the middle. The length of the CDR3 is 13 residues. In germline, CDR1 is MNHEY, CDR2 SVGEGT.

The rearrangement uses TRBV7-9 and TRBJ2-5; a weak D match, TRBD1 (5 bases). V dropped 6 bases and J dropped 0 bases, with 11 bases sitting between them. Per germline, CDR1 SEHNR and CDR2 FQNEAQ (reference sequence). This CDR3 is 14 amino acids long. CDR3 DNA sequence: TGTGCCAGCAGTTTCAGACAGAACCAAGAGACCCAGTACTTC. It encodes CASSFRQNQETQYF.

The chain combines TRBV3-1 (or the pseudogene TRBV3-2) with TRBJ1-2; no clear D. Trimming stripped 0 bases from V and 7 bases from J, with 9 bases between. The CDR3 loop spans 13 amino acids. The germline CDR1 and CDR2 sequences are LGHDT and YNNKEL (reference sequence). The CDR3 sequence: CASSQDSRIGYTF. CDR3 in DNA: TGTGCCAGCAGCCAAGATAGTCGAATTGGCTACACCTTC.

CDR3 sequence (DNA): TGTGCCAGCAGCCCCGCCGGAGGGCATGGCTACACCTTC. Translation: CASSPAGGHGYTF. V usage is TRBV5-5 and J usage is TRBJ1-2; D remains ambiguous. Trimming took off 4 bases at V and 6 bases at J, with 13 bases between the two ends. This CDR3 has 13 residues. Germline assignment: CDR1 SGHKS and CDR2 YYEKEE (reference sequence).

In this sample, this clone turned up a few times. J is TRBJ2-2 and V is TRBV15, with 9 bases lining up with TRBD2. The CDR3 totals 15 residues. Germline V gives CDR1 LNHNV, CDR2 YYDKDF (reference sequence). With V trimmed by 5 bases and J by 1 base, 2 bases remained unmatched. The DNA for the CDR3 is TGTGCCACCAGCGGAGCGGGAGGGAACACCGGGGAGCTGTTTTTT. Translation: CATSGAGGNTGELFF.

With respect to this clone: Other nucleotide sequences in the sample specify the same CDR3. This rearrangement joins TRBV28 to TRBJ1-2, with a tentative D call TRBD1 (6 bases). CDR1 MDHEN and CDR2 SYDVKM come from the germline V gene. CDR3 length: 13 residues. Trimming removed 5 bases at V and 2 bases at J, with 9 bases between. The CDR3 bases are TGTGCCAGCAGTCTAACAGGGAACTATGGCTACACCTTC. This translates into CASSLTGNYGYTF.

V gene TRBV30 combines with J gene TRBJ1-4, with TRBD1 matching over 7 bases. V was pared by 3 bases and J by 8 bases, with 12 bases of the junction left unmatched. Germline CDR1 GTSNPN, CDR2 SVGIG (reference sequence). The CDR3 runs to 15 residues. CDR3 in amino acids: CAWRDPGTAGEKLFF. CDR3 coding DNA: TGTGCCTGGAGGGACCCCGGGACAGCTGGAGAAAAACTGTTTTTT.

The genes are TRBV24-1 and TRBJ2-3; TRBD2 matches 12 bases. The CDR3 runs 18 residues. Germline V gives CDR1 KGHDR, CDR2 SFDVKD. V dropped 4 bases and J dropped 3; count of bases not matched to a gene: 10. CDR3 sequence: CATSDSSGRATRTDTQYF. As DNA, the CDR3 is TGTGCCACCAGTGACTCTAGCGGGAGGGCCACAAGAACAGATACGCAGTATTTT.